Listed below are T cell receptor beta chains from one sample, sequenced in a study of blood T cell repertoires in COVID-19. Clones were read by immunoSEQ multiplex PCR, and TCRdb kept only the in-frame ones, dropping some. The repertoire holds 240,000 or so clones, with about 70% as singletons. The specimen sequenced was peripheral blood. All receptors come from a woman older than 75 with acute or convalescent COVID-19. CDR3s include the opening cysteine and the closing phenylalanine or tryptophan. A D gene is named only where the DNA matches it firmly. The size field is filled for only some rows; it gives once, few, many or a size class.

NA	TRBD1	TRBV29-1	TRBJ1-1	CSARTGMNTEAFF	TGCAGCGCCCGGACAGGGATGAACACTGAAGCTTTCTTT
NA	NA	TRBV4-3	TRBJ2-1	CASSQDKGANEQFF	TGCGCCAGCAGCCAAGATAAGGGAGCCAATGAGCAGTTCTTC
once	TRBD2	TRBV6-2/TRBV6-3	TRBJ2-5	CASSLGLAGVRETQYF	TGTGCCAGCAGTTTAGGACTAGCGGGGGTTCGAGAGACCCAGTACTTC
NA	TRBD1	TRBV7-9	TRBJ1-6	CASSSQGPINSPLHF	TGTGCCAGCAGCTCACAGGGGCCAATTAATTCACCCCTCCACTTT
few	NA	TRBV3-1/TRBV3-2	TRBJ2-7	CASSQLRGGYEQYF	TGTGCCAGCAGCCAGCTCCGTGGGGGGTACGAGCAGTACTTC
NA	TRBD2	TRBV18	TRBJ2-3	CASSPWTSGGADTQYF	TGTGCCAGCTCACCGTGGACTAGCGGGGGGGCGGATACGCAGTATTTT
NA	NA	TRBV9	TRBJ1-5	CASSLDRVQPQHF	TGTGCCAGCAGCCTCGATCGAGTTCAGCCCCAGCATTTT
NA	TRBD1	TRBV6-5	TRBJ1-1	CASSYSQGRNTEAFF	TGTGCCAGCAGTTACTCACAGGGGAGGAACACTGAAGCTTTCTTT
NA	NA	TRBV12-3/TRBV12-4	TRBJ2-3	CASSGTGDTQYF	TGTGCCAGCAGTGGCACAGGGGATACGCAGTATTTT
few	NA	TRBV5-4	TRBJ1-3	CASSLAGAGNTIYF	TGTGCCAGCAGCTTGGCCGGAGCTGGAAACACCATATATTTT
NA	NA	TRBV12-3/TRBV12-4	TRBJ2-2	CASTPTNTGELFF	TGTGCCAGCACCCCAACGAACACCGGGGAGCTGTTTTTT
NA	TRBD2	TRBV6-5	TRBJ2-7	CASRRAGGDEQYF	TGTGCCAGCCGGCGGGCGGGGGGCGACGAGCAGTACTTC
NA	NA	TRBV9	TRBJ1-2	CASSVFGADGYTF	TGTGCCAGCAGCGTATTTGGGGCGGACGGCTACACCTTC
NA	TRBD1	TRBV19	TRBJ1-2	CASRDPGTDYGYTF	TGTGCCAGTAGGGACCCCGGGACAGACTATGGCTACACCTTC
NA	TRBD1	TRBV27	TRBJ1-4	CASSSLGTGNEKLFF	TGTGCCAGCAGTTCCCTCGGGACAGGGAATGAAAAACTGTTTTTT
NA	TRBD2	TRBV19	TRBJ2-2	CASSTSGGAGVPGELFF	TGTGCCAGTAGTACCTCGGGAGGAGCGGGAGTCCCAGGGGAGCTGTTTTTT
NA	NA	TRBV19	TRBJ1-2	CASSQDGANYGYTF	TGTGCCAGTAGTCAGGACGGGGCTAACTATGGCTACACCTTC
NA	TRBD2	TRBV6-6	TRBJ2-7	CASRTSGPPYEQYF	TGTGCCAGCAGGACTAGCGGACCTCCCTACGAGCAGTACTTC
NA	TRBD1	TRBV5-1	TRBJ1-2	CASFPDRANYGYTF	TGCGCCAGCTTTCCTGACAGGGCGAACTATGGCTACACCTTC
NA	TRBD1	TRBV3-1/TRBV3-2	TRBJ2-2	CASSSRTGGTGELFF	TGTGCCAGCAGCTCCCGGACAGGGGGGACCGGGGAGCTGTTTTTT
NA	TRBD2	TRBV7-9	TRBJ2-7	CASSPGGSYEQYF	TGTGCCAGCAGCCCGGGGGGCTCCTACGAGCAGTACTTC
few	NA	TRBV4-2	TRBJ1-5	CASSQDWGGRQPQHF	TGTGCCAGCAGCCAAGATTGGGGGGGCAGGCAGCCCCAGCATTTT
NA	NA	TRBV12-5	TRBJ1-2	CASSRGGTTPNYGYTF	TGTGCTAGCAGCCGGGGGGGGACGACCCCTAACTATGGCTACACCTTC
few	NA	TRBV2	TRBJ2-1	CASRGQPLSYNEQFF	TGTGCCAGCAGAGGACAGCCGCTCTCCTACAATGAGCAGTTCTTC
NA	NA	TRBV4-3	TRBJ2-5	CASSQGVSVGETQYF	TGCGCCAGCAGCCAAGGGGTGTCGGTCGGGGAGACCCAGTACTTC
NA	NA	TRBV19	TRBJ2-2	CASSGAWVPNTGELFF	TGTGCCAGTAGTGGGGCCTGGGTTCCGAACACCGGGGAGCTGTTTTTT
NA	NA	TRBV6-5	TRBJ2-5	CASRGRRGSPQYF	TGTGCCAGCAGGGGGAGAAGGGGGTCCCCCCAGTACTTC
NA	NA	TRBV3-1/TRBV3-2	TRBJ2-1	CASGGNSPRVNEQFF	TGTGCCAGCGGGGGGAACTCCCCTCGAGTTAATGAGCAGTTCTTC
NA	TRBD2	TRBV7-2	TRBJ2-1	CASSLVAGAHNEQFF	TGTGCCAGCAGCTTAGTAGCGGGGGCCCACAATGAGCAGTTCTTC
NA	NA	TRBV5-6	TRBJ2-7	CASSLALAYEQYF	TGTGCCAGCAGCTTGGCCTTGGCATACGAGCAGTACTTC
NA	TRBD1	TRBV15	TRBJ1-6	CATSRVGQGSPLHF	TGTGCCACCAGCAGAGTTGGACAGGGGTCACCCCTCCACTTT
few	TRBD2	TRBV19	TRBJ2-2	CATGRTVTSGAGELFF	TGTGCCACCGGGAGGACGGTAACGAGTGGCGCCGGGGAGCTGTTTTTT
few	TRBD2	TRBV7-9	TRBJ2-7	CASSLSGGGAQGYEQYF	TGTGCCAGCAGCTTGTCCGGCGGGGGGGCCCAAGGCTACGAGCAGTACTTC
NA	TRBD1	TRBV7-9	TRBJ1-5	CASSQGGVQPQHF	TGTGCCAGCAGCCAGGGGGGAGTTCAGCCCCAGCATTTT
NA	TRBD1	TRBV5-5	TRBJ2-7	CASSLWGTGSYEQYF	TGTGCCAGCAGCTTGTGGGGGACAGGTTCTTACGAGCAGTACTTC
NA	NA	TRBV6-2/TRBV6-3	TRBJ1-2	CASSRTGISYGYTF	TGTGCCAGCAGTCGCACCGGGATAAGCTATGGCTACACCTTC
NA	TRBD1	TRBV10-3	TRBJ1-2	CAISDPLRGTDYGYTF	TGTGCCATCAGTGACCCCCTGAGGGGGACAGACTATGGCTACACCTTC
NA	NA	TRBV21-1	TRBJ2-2	CASSSRSGLAEDTGELFF	TGTGCCAGCAGCAGCCGTTCGGGACTAGCGGAGGACACCGGGGAGCTGTTTTTT
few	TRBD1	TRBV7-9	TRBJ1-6	CASSPGQGSSPLHF	TGTGCCAGCAGCCCCGGACAGGGAAGCTCACCCCTCCACTTT
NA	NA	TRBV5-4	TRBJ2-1	CASSSLTSLDYNEQFF	TGTGCCAGCAGCTCGTTGACTAGTTTAGACTACAATGAGCAGTTCTTC
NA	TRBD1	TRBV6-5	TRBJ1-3	CATGDRGISGNTIYF	TGTGCCACCGGGGACAGGGGCATCTCTGGAAACACCATATATTTT
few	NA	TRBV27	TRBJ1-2	CASSLKGRGGYGYTF	TGTGCCAGCAGTTTAAAAGGCAGAGGGGGCTATGGCTACACCTTC
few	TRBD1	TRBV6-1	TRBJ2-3	CASSEARGTGITDTQYF	TGTGCCAGCAGTGAAGCAAGAGGGACAGGGATCACAGATACGCAGTATTTT
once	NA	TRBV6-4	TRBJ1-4	CASSDSTATNEKLFF	TGTGCCAGCAGTGACTCGACAGCAACTAATGAAAAACTGTTTTTT
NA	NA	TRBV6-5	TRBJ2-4	CASKWGVVGKNIQYF	TGTGCCAGCAAATGGGGAGTCGTCGGCAAAAACATTCAGTACTTC
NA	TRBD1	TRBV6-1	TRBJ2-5	CASSEPTGFQTQYF	TGTGCCAGCAGTGAGCCGACAGGGTTCCAGACCCAGTACTTC
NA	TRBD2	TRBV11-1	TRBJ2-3	CASSPRGGRRADTQYF	TGTGCCAGCAGCCCTAGGGGAGGGAGGCGCGCAGATACGCAGTATTTT